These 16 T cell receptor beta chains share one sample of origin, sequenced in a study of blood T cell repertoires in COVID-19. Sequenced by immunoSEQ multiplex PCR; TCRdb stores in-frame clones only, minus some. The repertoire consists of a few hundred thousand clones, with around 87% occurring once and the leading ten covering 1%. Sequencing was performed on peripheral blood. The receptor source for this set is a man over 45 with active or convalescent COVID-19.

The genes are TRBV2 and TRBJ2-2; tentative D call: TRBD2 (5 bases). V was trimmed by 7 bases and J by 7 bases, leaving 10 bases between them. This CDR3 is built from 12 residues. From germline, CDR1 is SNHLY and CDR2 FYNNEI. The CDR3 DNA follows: TGTGCCAGCACCCTCCGGGGCGGGGAGCTGTTTTTT. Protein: CASTLRGGELFF.

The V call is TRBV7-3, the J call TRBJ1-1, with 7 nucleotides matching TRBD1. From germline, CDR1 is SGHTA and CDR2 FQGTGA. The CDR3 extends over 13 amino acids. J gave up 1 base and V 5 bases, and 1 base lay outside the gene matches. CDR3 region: CASSGTANTEAFF. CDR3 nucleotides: TGTGCCAGCAGCGGGACAGCGAACACTGAAGCTTTCTTT. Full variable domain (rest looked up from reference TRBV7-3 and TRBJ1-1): GAGVSQTPSNKVTEKGKYVELRCDPISGHTALYWYRQSLGQGPEFLIYFQGTGAADDSGLPNDRFFAVRPEGSVSTLKIQRTERGDSAVYLCASSGTANTEAFFGQGTRLTVV.

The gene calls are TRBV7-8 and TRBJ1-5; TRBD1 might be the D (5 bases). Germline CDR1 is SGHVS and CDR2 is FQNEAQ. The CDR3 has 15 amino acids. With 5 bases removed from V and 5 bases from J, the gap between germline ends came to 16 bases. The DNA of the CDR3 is TGTGCCAGCAGCCCGCTGGCGGGGACTGATCAGCCCCAGCATTTT. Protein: CASSPLAGTDQPQHF.

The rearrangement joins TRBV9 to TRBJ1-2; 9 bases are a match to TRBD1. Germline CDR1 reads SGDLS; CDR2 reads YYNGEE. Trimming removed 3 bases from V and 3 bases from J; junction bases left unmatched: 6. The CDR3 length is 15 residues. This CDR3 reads CASSAGTGPYYGYTF. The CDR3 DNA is TGTGCCAGCAGCGCAGGGACAGGGCCCTACTATGGCTACACCTTC.

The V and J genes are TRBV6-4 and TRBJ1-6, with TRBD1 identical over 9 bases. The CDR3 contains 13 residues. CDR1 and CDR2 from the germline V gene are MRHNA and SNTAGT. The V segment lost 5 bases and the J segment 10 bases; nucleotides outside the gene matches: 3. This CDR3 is CASSTGGESPLHF. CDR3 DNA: TGTGCCAGCAGTACAGGGGGCGAGTCACCCCTCCACTTT.

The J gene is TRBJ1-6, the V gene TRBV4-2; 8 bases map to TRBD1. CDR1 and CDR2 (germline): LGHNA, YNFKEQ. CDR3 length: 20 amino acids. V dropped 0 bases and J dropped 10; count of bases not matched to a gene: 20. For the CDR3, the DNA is TGTGCCAGCAGCCAAGAAGGTTGGGTTCCGGGACAGGCGATAATCTCACCCCTCCACTTT. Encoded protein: CASSQEGWVPGQAIISPLHF.

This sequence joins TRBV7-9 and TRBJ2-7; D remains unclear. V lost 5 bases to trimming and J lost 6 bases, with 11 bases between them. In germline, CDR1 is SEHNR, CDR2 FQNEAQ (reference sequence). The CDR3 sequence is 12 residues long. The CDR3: CASSIFRAEQYF. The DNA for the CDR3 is TGTGCCAGCAGCATATTTAGAGCCGAGCAGTACTTC. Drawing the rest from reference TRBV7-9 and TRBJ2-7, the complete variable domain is DTGVSQNPRHKITKRGQNVTFRCDPISEHNRLYWYRQTLGQGPEFLTYFQNEAQLEKSRLLSDRFSAERPKGSFSTLEIQRTEQGDSAMYLCASSIFRAEQYFGPGTRLTVT.

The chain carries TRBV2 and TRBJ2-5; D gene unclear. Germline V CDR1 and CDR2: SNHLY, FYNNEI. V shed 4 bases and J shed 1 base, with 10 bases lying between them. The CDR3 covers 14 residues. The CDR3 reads CASSVRLFQETQYF. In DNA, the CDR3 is TGTGCCAGCAGTGTGCGACTCTTCCAAGAGACCCAGTACTTC. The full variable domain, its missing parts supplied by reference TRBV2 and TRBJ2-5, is EPEVTQTPSHQVTQMGQEVILRCVPISNHLYFYWYRQILGQKVEFLVSFYNNEISEKSEIFDDQFSVERPDGSNFTLKIRSTKLEDSAMYFCASSVRLFQETQYFGPGTRLLVL.

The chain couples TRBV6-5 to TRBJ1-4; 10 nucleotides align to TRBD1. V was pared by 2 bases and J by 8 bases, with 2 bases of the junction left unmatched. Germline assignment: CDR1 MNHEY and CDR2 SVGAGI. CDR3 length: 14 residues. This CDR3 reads CASSYGQGGEKLFF. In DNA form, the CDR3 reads TGTGCCAGCAGTTACGGACAGGGGGGCGAAAAACTGTTTTTT.

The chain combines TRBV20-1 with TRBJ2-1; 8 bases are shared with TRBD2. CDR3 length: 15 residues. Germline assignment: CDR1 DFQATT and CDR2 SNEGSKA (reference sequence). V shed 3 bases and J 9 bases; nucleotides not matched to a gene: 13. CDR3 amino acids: CSASKFGREAAEQFF. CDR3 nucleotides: TGCAGTGCTAGTAAATTTGGGCGGGAGGCTGCTGAGCAGTTCTTC.

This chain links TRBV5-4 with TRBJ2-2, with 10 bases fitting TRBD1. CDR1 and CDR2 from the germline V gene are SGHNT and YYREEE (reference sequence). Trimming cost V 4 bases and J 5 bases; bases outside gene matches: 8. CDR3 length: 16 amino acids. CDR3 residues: CASSAGQGGTTGELFF. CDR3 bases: TGTGCCAGCAGCGCCGGACAGGGGGGAACTACCGGGGAGCTGTTTTTT.

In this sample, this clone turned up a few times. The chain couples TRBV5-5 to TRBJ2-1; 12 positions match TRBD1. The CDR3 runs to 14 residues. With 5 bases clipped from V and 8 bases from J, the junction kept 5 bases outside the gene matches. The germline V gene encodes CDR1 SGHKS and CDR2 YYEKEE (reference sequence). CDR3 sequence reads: CASRPGQGADEQFF. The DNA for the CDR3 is TGTGCCAGCAGACCGGGACAGGGGGCTGATGAGCAGTTCTTC.

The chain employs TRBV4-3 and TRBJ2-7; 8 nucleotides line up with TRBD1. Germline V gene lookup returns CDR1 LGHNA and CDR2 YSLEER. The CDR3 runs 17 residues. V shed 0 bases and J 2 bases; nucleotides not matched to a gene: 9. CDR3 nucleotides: TGCGCCAGCAGCCAAGATTATCCCGCGACAGGGGCCTACGAGCAGTACTTC. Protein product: CASSQDYPATGAYEQYF.

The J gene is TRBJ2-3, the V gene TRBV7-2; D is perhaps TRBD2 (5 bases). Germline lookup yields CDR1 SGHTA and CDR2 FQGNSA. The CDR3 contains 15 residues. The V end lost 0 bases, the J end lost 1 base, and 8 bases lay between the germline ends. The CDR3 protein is CASSLALGGTDTQYF. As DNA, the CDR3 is TGTGCCAGCAGCTTAGCGCTCGGGGGCACAGATACGCAGTATTTT. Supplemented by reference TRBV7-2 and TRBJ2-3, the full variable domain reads GAGVSQSPSNKVTEKGKDVELRCDPISGHTALYWYRQSLGQGLEFLIYFQGNSAPDKSGLPSDRFSAERTGGSVSTLTIQRTQQEDSAVYLCASSLALGGTDTQYFGPGTRLTVL.

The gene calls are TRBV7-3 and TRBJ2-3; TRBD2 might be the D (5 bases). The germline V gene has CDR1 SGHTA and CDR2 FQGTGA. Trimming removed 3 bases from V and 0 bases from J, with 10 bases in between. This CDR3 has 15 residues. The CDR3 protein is CASSFQSGSTDTQYF. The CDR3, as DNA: TGTGCCAGCAGCTTTCAGTCGGGGAGCACAGATACGCAGTATTTT.

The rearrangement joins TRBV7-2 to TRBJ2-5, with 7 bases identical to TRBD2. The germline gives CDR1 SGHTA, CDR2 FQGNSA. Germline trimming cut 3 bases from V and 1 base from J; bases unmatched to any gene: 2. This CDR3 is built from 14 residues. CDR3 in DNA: TGTGCCAGCAGCTTTGGCGGGGGCCAAGAGACCCAGTACTTC. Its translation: CASSFGGGQETQYF.